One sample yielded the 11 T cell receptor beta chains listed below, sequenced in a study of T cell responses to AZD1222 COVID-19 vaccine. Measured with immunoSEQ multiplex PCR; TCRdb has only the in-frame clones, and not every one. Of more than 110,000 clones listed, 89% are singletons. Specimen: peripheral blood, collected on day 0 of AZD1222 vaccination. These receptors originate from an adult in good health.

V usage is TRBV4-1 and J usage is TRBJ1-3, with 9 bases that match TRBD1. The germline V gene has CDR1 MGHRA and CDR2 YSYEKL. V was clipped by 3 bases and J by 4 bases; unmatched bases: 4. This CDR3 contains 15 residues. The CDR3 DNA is TGCGCCAGCAGCCAGGGGACAGGGATCGGAAACACCATATATTTT. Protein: CASSQGTGIGNTIYF.

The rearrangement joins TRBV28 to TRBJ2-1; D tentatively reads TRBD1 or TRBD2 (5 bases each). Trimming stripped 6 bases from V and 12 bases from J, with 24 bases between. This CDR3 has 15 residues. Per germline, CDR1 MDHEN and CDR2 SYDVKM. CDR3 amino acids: CASSQRRQTGRGQFF. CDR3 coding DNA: TGTGCCAGCAGCCAACGGCGACAAACGGGAAGGGGGCAGTTCTTC.

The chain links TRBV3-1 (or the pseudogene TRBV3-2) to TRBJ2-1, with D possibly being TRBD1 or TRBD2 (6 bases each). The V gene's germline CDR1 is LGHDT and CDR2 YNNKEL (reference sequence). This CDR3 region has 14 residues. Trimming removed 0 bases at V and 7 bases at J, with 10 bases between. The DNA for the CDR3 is TGTGCCAGCAGCCAAGAAACAGGGAGGAATGAGCAGTTCTTC. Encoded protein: CASSQETGRNEQFF.

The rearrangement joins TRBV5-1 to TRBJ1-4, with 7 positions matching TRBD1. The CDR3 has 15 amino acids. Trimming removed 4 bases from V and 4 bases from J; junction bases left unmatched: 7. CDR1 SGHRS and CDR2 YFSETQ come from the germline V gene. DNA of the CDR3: TGCGCCAGCAGCCTAAGGACAGGTGTTAATGAAAAACTGTTTTTT. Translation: CASSLRTGVNEKLFF.

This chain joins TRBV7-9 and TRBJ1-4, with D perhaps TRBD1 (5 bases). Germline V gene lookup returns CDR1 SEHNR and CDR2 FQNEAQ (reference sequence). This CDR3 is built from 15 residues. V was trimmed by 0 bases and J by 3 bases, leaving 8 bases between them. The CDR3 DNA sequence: TGTGCCAGCAGCTTAGCCCAGGGCCCTAATGAAAAACTGTTTTTT. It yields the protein CASSLAQGPNEKLFF.

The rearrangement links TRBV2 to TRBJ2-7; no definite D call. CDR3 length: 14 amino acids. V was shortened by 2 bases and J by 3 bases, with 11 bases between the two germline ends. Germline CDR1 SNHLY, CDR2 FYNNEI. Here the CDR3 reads CASSEPGQDYEQYF. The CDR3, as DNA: TGTGCCAGCAGTGAACCCGGGCAGGACTACGAGCAGTACTTC.

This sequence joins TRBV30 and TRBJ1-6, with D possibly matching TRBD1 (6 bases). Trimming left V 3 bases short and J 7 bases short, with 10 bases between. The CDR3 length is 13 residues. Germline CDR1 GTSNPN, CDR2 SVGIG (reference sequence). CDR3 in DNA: TGTGCCTGGAGGGGGACACCAAATTCACCCCTCCACTTT. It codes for CAWRGTPNSPLHF.

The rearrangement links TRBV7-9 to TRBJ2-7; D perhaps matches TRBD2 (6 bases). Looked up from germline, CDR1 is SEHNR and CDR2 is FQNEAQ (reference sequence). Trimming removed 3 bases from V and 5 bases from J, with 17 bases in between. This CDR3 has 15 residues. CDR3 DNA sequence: TGTGCCAGCAGCTTCATCGCCGGGACTCTCCACGAGCAGTACTTC. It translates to CASSFIAGTLHEQYF.

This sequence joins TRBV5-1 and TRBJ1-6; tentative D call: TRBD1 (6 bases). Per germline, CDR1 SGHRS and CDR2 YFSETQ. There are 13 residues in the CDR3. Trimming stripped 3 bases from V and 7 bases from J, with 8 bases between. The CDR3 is CASSSGVNSPLHF. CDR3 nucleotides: TGCGCCAGCAGCTCAGGGGTCAATTCACCCCTCCACTTT.

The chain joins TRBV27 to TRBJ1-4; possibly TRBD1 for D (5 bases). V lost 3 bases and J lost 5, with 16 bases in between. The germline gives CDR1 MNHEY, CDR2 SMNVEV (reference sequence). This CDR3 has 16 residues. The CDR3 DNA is TGTGCCAGCAGTTTCCTCGGGGGGATGGGGAATGAAAAACTGTTTTTT. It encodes CASSFLGGMGNEKLFF.

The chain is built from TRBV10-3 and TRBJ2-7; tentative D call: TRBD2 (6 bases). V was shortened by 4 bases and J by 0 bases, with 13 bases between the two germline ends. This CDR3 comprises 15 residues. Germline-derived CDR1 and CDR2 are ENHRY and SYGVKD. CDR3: CAISGGLSSSYEQYF. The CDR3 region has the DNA TGTGCCATCAGTGGGGGACTTTCGAGCTCCTACGAGCAGTACTTC.